These 20 T cell receptor beta chains were all obtained from the same sample, sequenced in a study of control samples from healthy donors and cancer patients. Assay: immunoSEQ multiplex PCR; the TCRdb copy retains only in-frame clones and omits some. This table holds around 80,000 clones, about 94% found once. Sequencing was done on a sample of blood. Receptors were obtained from a woman aged 25 to 39 in good health.

The V call is TRBV12-3 or TRBV12-4, the J call TRBJ1-1, with a possible D match to TRBD1 (5 bases). V lost 6 bases and J lost 1, with 9 bases in between. There are 13 residues in the CDR3. The CDR3 reads CASSFDRNTEAFF. The CDR3 DNA reads TGTGCCAGCAGCTTCGACAGGAACACTGAAGCTTTCTTT.

This chain uses TRBV29-1 with TRBJ1-2, with 7 bases identical to TRBD1. The CDR3 is made up of 14 amino acids. The germline V gene has CDR1 SQVTM and CDR2 ANQGSEA. V was pared by 6 bases and J by 4 bases, with 11 bases of the junction left unmatched. CDR3 sequence reads: CSVPPGGGGYGYTF. CDR3 nucleotide sequence: TGCAGCGTACCTCCAGGGGGGGGAGGCTATGGCTACACCTTC.

This chain links TRBV27 with TRBJ1-1, with D possibly TRBD1 on 5 matching bases. CDR3 size: 13 residues. V gave up 2 bases and J gave up 2 bases, with 6 bases separating them. The germline V gene encodes CDR1 MNHEY and CDR2 SMNVEV (reference sequence). The CDR3 DNA follows: TGTGCCAGCAGTTTAAGGGACAACACTGAAGCTTTCTTT. Amino acids: CASSLRDNTEAFF.

The genes are TRBV4-1 and TRBJ2-1; D gene unclear. The CDR3 extends over 13 amino acids. CDR1 and CDR2 from the germline V gene are MGHRA and YSYEKL. V was clipped by 4 bases and J by 6 bases, with 10 bases between them. CDR3 protein: CASSPPAGNEQFF. CDR3 sequence (DNA): TGCGCCAGCAGCCCGCCCGCCGGCAATGAGCAGTTCTTC.

Comments on this clone: This sample includes further DNA sequences coding for the same CDR3. This chain links TRBV7-2 with TRBJ1-1; no definite D call. Germline V gene lookup returns CDR1 SGHTA and CDR2 FQGNSA. Trimming stripped 1 base from V and 0 bases from J, with 6 bases between. The CDR3 consists of 14 residues. This CDR3 reads CASSLGGVNTEAFF. The CDR3 DNA reads TGTGCCAGCAGCTTAGGGGGAGTGAACACTGAAGCTTTCTTT.

The rearrangement joins TRBV5-1 to TRBJ1-1, with TRBD1 as a possible D gene (5 bases). Germline CDR1 reads SGHRS; CDR2 reads YFSETQ. V gave up 2 bases and J gave up 1 base, with 9 bases separating them. This CDR3 spans 14 amino acids. The CDR3 loop is CASSLAGWNTEAFF. The CDR3 nucleotides are TGCGCCAGCAGCTTAGCAGGGTGGAACACTGAAGCTTTCTTT.

V gene TRBV6-1 combines with J gene TRBJ2-1, with D possibly being TRBD1 or TRBD2 (5 bases each). This CDR3 is built from 14 residues. Germline V CDR1 and CDR2: MNHNS, SASEGT. With 2 bases removed from V and 8 bases from J, the gap between germline ends came to 13 bases. This chain's CDR3 is CASSERDHRDEQFF. DNA for the CDR3: TGTGCCAGCAGTGAACGGGACCATAGAGATGAGCAGTTCTTC.

This clone was seen only once. CDR3 in amino acids: CASRDRGTQPQHF. For the CDR3, the DNA is TGTGCCTCCCGAGACAGGGGAACTCAGCCCCAGCATTTT. This chain connects TRBV24-1 to TRBJ1-5, with 8 bases lining up with TRBD1. This CDR3 region has 13 residues. Losses at the gene ends were 12 bases for V and 6 bases for J; bases not matched to a gene: 9. Looked up from germline, CDR1 is KGHDR and CDR2 is SFDVKD.

J is TRBJ2-5 and V is TRBV7-2; 10 nucleotides align to TRBD2. The germline gives CDR1 SGHTA, CDR2 FQGNSA. Trimming took 3 bases from V and 4 from J; bases not matched to a gene: 2. The CDR3 loop spans 14 amino acids. CDR3 protein: CASSFGLAVETQYF. In DNA form, the CDR3 reads TGTGCCAGCAGCTTCGGACTAGCGGTAGAGACCCAGTACTTC.

The chain is built from TRBV15 and TRBJ2-3, with D possibly TRBD2 on 5 matching bases. Trimming pared 7 bases from V and 2 bases from J, leaving 13 bases between. The CDR3 has 14 residues. Germline CDR1 LNHNV, CDR2 YYDKDF (reference sequence). The CDR3 here is CATTLTTHTDTQYF. DNA of the CDR3: TGTGCCACCACCCTGACTACCCACACAGATACGCAGTATTTT.

The chain combines TRBV6-5 with TRBJ1-2; D remains ambiguous. Deletions cut 5 bases from V and 7 bases from J, with 11 bases between. Per the germline V gene, CDR1 is MNHEY and CDR2 is SVGAGI. The CDR3 consists of 12 residues. Here the CDR3 DNA reads TGTGCCAGCAGTAACTGGGCGGGTGGCTACACCTTC. Translation gives CASSNWAGGYTF.

The rearrangement joins TRBV27 to TRBJ2-2; no reliable D call. CDR3 length: 14 amino acids. Germline CDR1 reads MNHEY; CDR2 reads SMNVEV (reference sequence). The V and J ends lost 0 bases and 4 bases respectively, with 6 bases between them. For the CDR3, the DNA is TGTGCCAGCAGTTTATCGGCCGGCACCGGGGAGCTGTTTTTT. Amino acid sequence: CASSLSAGTGELFF.

The rearrangement uses TRBV9 and TRBJ2-1; TRBD1 matches at 9 bases. CDR1 and CDR2 from the germline V gene are SGDLS and YYNGEE. There are 16 residues in the CDR3. With 3 bases clipped from V and 9 bases from J, the junction kept 13 bases outside the gene matches. The CDR3, as DNA: TGTGCCAGCAGCGCACGGTCCGGGACAGGGATCGGTGAGCAGTTCTTC. Protein product: CASSARSGTGIGEQFF.

The chain uses TRBV2 and TRBJ1-5; possible D gene TRBD1, 5 bases. Germline V gene lookup returns CDR1 SNHLY and CDR2 FYNNEI. CDR3 length: 13 amino acids. V lost 8 bases, J lost 7 bases, and 15 bases lay in between. CDR3 bases: TGTGCCAGCTTTCAGGGTCTCGGGCAGCCCCAGCATTTT. This sequence encodes CASFQGLGQPQHF.

J is TRBJ1-6 and V is TRBV6-1; D is undetermined. The CDR3 contains 14 residues. Trimming pared 2 bases from V and 8 bases from J, leaving 10 bases between. Germline-derived CDR1 and CDR2 are MNHNS and SASEGT. The CDR3 here is CASSETAPDSPLHF. The DNA of the CDR3 is TGTGCCAGCAGTGAAACGGCCCCCGATTCACCCCTCCACTTT.

This clone is medium-sized by share. J is TRBJ1-2 and V is TRBV7-9, with D possibly matching TRBD1 (5 bases). This CDR3 is built from 16 residues. Trimming cost V 6 bases and J 5 bases, with 22 bases left between them. Germline V lookup: CDR1 SEHNR, CDR2 FQNEAQ (reference sequence). The DNA of the CDR3 is TGTGCCAGCAGGGCCGACAGCCATTGGGTTGAATATGGCTACACCTTC. Residues: CASRADSHWVEYGYTF.

The V call is TRBV18, the J call TRBJ1-1; D is unclear. The germline CDR1 and CDR2 sequences are KGHSH and LQKENI. This CDR3 comprises 13 residues. The V end was cut by 6 bases, the J end by 5 bases, with 13 bases between. The CDR3 here is CASSANGGTEAFF. The CDR3, as DNA: TGTGCCAGCTCTGCCAACGGAGGGACTGAAGCTTTCTTT.

There are a few counts of this clone. The chain combines TRBV7-2 with TRBJ1-2, with D possibly matching TRBD1 (5 bases). V was cut by 2 bases and J by 5 bases, with 12 bases left in between. Looked up from germline, CDR1 is SGHTA and CDR2 is FQGNSA. The CDR3 spans 14 residues. The CDR3 DNA reads as TGTGCCAGCAGCTTAATTCCAGGGAGGTATGGCTACACCTTC. Amino acids: CASSLIPGRYGYTF.

In nucleotides, the CDR3 is TGTGCCAGCAGCCTCGGGGGGCAGGGGAGATTTGGGGCCAACGTCCTGACTTTC. Protein: CASSLGGQGRFGANVLTF. The rearrangement joins TRBV28 to TRBJ2-6; possible D gene TRBD2, 7 bases. CDR3 length: 18 residues. The germline V gene encodes CDR1 MDHEN and CDR2 SYDVKM. Trimming removed 6 bases at V and 3 bases at J, with 21 bases between.

The rearrangement links TRBV11-1 to TRBJ1-1; D remains unclear. The V gene's germline CDR1 is SGHAT and CDR2 FQDESV (reference sequence). V lost 1 base to trimming and J lost 0 bases, with 9 bases between them. The CDR3 runs 15 residues. The CDR3 spells CASSLDIGMNTEAFF. The DNA of the CDR3 is TGTGCCAGCAGCTTAGATATTGGGATGAACACTGAAGCTTTCTTT.